This entry lists 6 T cell receptor beta chains sequenced from one sample in a study of blood T cell repertoires in COVID-19. Sequencing was performed with immunoSEQ multiplex PCR; in TCRdb, only in-frame clones are kept and a portion is missing. The repertoire has about 31,000 clones, 80% to 90% of them found once; the top ten carry about a sixth. Sample: peripheral blood. These TCRs come from a man aged 80 or over with acute or convalescent COVID-19.

V and J are TRBV14 and TRBJ1-2, with 8 bases fitting TRBD1. In germline, CDR1 is SGHDN, CDR2 FVKESK. The CDR3 loop spans 15 amino acids. Germline trimming cut 5 bases from V and 2 bases from J; bases unmatched to any gene: 7. CDR3: CASSSRTGWNYGYTF. CDR3 bases: TGTGCCAGCAGCTCCCGGACAGGGTGGAACTATGGCTACACCTTC.

This clone has only a few counts. The chain joins TRBV11-2 to TRBJ1-1; no firm D call. Trimming removed 5 bases at V and 1 base at J, with 8 bases between. The length of the CDR3 is 13 residues. Germline V gene lookup returns CDR1 SGHAT and CDR2 FQNNGV. CDR3 region: CASSVQTNTEAFF. CDR3 coding DNA: TGTGCCAGCAGCGTACAAACGAACACTGAAGCTTTCTTT.

The gene calls are TRBV10-3 and TRBJ2-3; the match to TRBD2 covers 8 bases. The CDR3 has 14 residues. CDR1 is ENHRY, CDR2 SYGVKD, per germline. V shed 6 bases, J shed 0 bases, and the junction held 2 bases outside the gene matches. The DNA of the CDR3 is TGTGCCATCAGACTAGCGGAAAGCACAGATACGCAGTATTTT. This codes for CAIRLAESTDTQYF.

The chain carries TRBV2 and TRBJ2-1; TRBD2 matches at 15 bases. The CDR3 is made up of 15 amino acids. J gave up 4 bases and V 6 bases, and 1 base lay outside the gene matches. Germline CDR1 SNHLY, CDR2 FYNNEI. The CDR3 nucleotides are TGTGCCAGCAGGGGGACTAGCGGGGGGTACAATGAGCAGTTCTTC. Protein sequence: CASRGTSGGYNEQFF.

Written as DNA, the CDR3 is TGTGCCAGCAGCGTGCTCACAGGGACGAACACTGAAGCTTTCTTT. Translated: CASSVLTGTNTEAFF. V gene TRBV11-2 combines with J gene TRBJ1-1; D possibly corresponds to TRBD1 (6 bases). V was pared by 5 bases and J by 1 base, with 14 bases between. The CDR3 is made up of 15 amino acids. CDR1 is SGHAT, CDR2 FQNNGV, per germline.

The CDR3 DNA reads as TGTGCCAGCAGCGTAGGGCCGGGACAGTTTTATGGCTACACCTTC. Encoded protein: CASSVGPGQFYGYTF. This chain links TRBV9 with TRBJ1-2; 7 nucleotides line up with TRBD1. V was clipped by 0 bases and J by 5 bases; unmatched bases: 7. The CDR3 has 15 residues. In germline, CDR1 is SGDLS, CDR2 YYNGEE. Drawing the rest from reference TRBV9 and TRBJ1-2, the complete variable domain is DSGVTQTPKHLITATGQRVTLRCSPRSGDLSVYWYQQSLDQGLQFLIQYYNGEERAKGNILERFSAQQFPDLHSELNLSSLELGDSALYFCASSVGPGQFYGYTFGSGTRLTVV.